These 21 T cell receptor beta chains share one sample of origin, sequenced in a study of T cells in tumors after PD-1 blockade. Using immunoSEQ multiplex PCR, the repertoire was profiled, and TCRdb retains in-frame clones only, with some absent. Among fewer than 15,000 clones listed, approximately 64% were seen once. The specimen comprised tumor tissue, sampled before anti-PD-1 treatment. The receptors here all came from a human donor with cutaneous squamous cell carcinoma.

The CDR3 DNA follows: TGTGCCAGCAGCTTAAACAGGAACTATGGCTACACCTTC. Translating it yields CASSLNRNYGYTF. The rearrangement links TRBV7-2 to TRBJ1-2, with D possibly TRBD1 on 5 matching bases. Germline loops: CDR1 SGHTA, CDR2 FQGNSA. The CDR3 sequence is 13 residues long. V was shortened by 2 bases and J by 2 bases, with 6 bases between the two germline ends.

The V gene is TRBV10-3, the J gene TRBJ1-2, with D maybe TRBD1 (6 bases). This CDR3 has 13 residues. Germline V lookup: CDR1 ENHRY, CDR2 SYGVKD. Trimming removed 1 base at V and 8 bases at J, with 11 bases between. The CDR3 region has the DNA TGTGCCATCAGTGAGTACAGGGCGCCGGGCTACACCTTC. Amino acid sequence: CAISEYRAPGYTF.

This chain's CDR3 is CASSRQQGSTEAFF. In nucleotides, the CDR3 is TGTGCCAGCAGCCGCCAACAGGGTAGCACTGAAGCTTTCTTT. V is TRBV28 and J is TRBJ1-1; possible D gene TRBD1, 6 bases. V was cut by 6 bases and J by 4 bases, with 15 bases left in between. CDR1 MDHEN and CDR2 SYDVKM come from the germline V gene. This CDR3 spans 14 amino acids.

The chain joins TRBV5-1 to TRBJ2-3; possibly TRBD2 for D (7 bases). Germline CDR1 SGHRS, CDR2 YFSETQ. Deletions cut 7 bases from V and 3 bases from J, with 21 bases between. The CDR3 is 16 amino acids. The CDR3 reads CASRGDEAGATDTQYF. The CDR3 DNA sequence: TGCGCCAGCCGCGGAGATGAGGCGGGGGCTACAGATACGCAGTATTTT.

The rearrangement joins TRBV30 to TRBJ2-3, with 10 bases aligning to TRBD2. CDR1 is GTSNPN, CDR2 SVGIG, per germline (reference sequence). This CDR3 region has 14 residues. J was trimmed by 4 bases and V by 3 bases; bases with no gene match: 4. The CDR3 nucleotides read TGTGCCTGGAGAGCGGGGGGGCCGCCAGATACGCAGTATTTT. It specifies CAWRAGGPPDTQYF.

This chain uses TRBV19 with TRBJ1-5; D is possibly TRBD1 (6 bases). V lost 6 bases and J 3 bases, leaving 12 bases between the germline ends. Germline V lookup: CDR1 LNHDA, CDR2 SQIVND (reference sequence). The CDR3 contains 14 residues. The CDR3 here is CASRRGDFNQPQHF. The CDR3 region has the DNA TGTGCCAGTAGAAGGGGGGACTTCAATCAGCCCCAGCATTTT.

V is TRBV10-3 and J is TRBJ2-7; 9 bases agree with TRBD2. J gave up 3 bases and V 5 bases, and 11 bases lay outside the gene matches. CDR3 length: 16 amino acids. The germline V gene encodes CDR1 ENHRY and CDR2 SYGVKD. The CDR3 loop is CAISRIIAGDRYEQYF. The CDR3, as DNA: TGTGCCATCAGTCGCATTATAGCGGGAGACCGCTACGAGCAGTACTTC.

This clone is termed medium-sized. The chain uses TRBV5-1 and TRBJ2-7, with 12 bases fitting TRBD2. V lost 1 base and J lost 6; bases outside the gene matches: 11. The CDR3 loop spans 17 amino acids. Germline loops: CDR1 SGHRS, CDR2 YFSETQ. The CDR3 DNA follows: TGCGCCAGCAGCTTGCTGCTAGCGGGAGGGGTTTCTCGCGAGCAGTACTTC. Residues: CASSLLLAGGVSREQYF.

V is TRBV6-5 and J is TRBJ1-1; D ambiguous. V lost 4 bases and J 8 bases, leaving 17 bases between the germline ends. From germline, CDR1 is MNHEY and CDR2 SVGAGI. CDR3 length: 14 residues. Here the CDR3 reads CASSFRPSGGEAFF. In DNA, the CDR3 is TGTGCCAGCAGTTTCAGACCCAGCGGAGGGGAAGCTTTCTTT.

This rearrangement joins TRBV3-1 (or the pseudogene TRBV3-2) to TRBJ2-2; D might be TRBD1 (5 bases). CDR1 and CDR2 from the germline V gene are LGHDT and YNNKEL (reference sequence). V was clipped by 1 base and J by 7 bases, with 10 bases between them. The CDR3 is 14 residues long. CDR3 nucleotides: TGTGCCAGCAGCCAAGGGACATTCGGCGGGGAGCTGTTTTTT. It specifies CASSQGTFGGELFF.

This clone was counted between two and nine times. This chain links TRBV10-3 with TRBJ1-5; D is undetermined. Germline CDR1 and CDR2: ENHRY and SYGVKD. V lost 5 bases to trimming and J lost 7 bases, with 12 bases between them. The CDR3 contains 13 residues. CDR3 bases: TGTGCCATCAGTCCGGAGGGTATCCAGCCCCAGCATTTT. It is translated as CAISPEGIQPQHF.

This clone is medium-sized (0.01 to 0.1%). The V call is TRBV11-3, the J call TRBJ2-4; TRBD1 or TRBD2 may be the D gene (5 bases each). The CDR3 has 13 residues. The germline V and J ends were trimmed by 5 bases and 8 bases, with 13 bases remaining between them. Germline CDR1 SGHNT, CDR2 YENEEA. The CDR3 protein is CASSPGTWDIQYF. The DNA for the CDR3 is TGTGCCAGCAGCCCGGGGACCTGGGACATTCAGTACTTC.

The V and J genes are TRBV4-1 and TRBJ2-7; D is perhaps TRBD1 or TRBD2 (5 bases each). Trimming removed 0 bases at V and 4 bases at J, with 13 bases between. The CDR3 has 15 residues. In germline, CDR1 is MGHRA, CDR2 YSYEKL. This CDR3 reads CASSQDARDVYEQYF. CDR3 sequence (DNA): TGCGCCAGCAGCCAAGATGCCAGGGACGTATACGAGCAGTACTTC.

The chain is built from TRBV5-4 and TRBJ2-2; the match to TRBD2 covers 14 bases. V gave up 4 bases and J gave up 5 bases; unmatched junction bases: 4. CDR1 is SGHNT, CDR2 YYREEE, per germline (reference sequence). The CDR3 spans 16 residues. Written as DNA, the CDR3 is TGTGCCAGCAGCAAAGGACTAGCGGGAGGTACCGGGGAGCTGTTTTTT. Encoded protein: CASSKGLAGGTGELFF.

This chain links TRBV5-4 with TRBJ2-1; D is perhaps TRBD2 (6 bases). CDR3 length: 16 residues. Germline CDR1 is SGHNT and CDR2 is YYREEE (reference sequence). Trimming pared 6 bases from V and 5 bases from J, leaving 21 bases between. The CDR3 reads CASNEPGTRANNEQFF. As DNA, the CDR3 is TGTGCCAGCAACGAACCCGGGACTCGGGCTAACAATGAGCAGTTCTTC. The variable domain in full, with the rest retrieved from reference TRBV5-4 and TRBJ2-1, is ETGVTQSPTHLIKTRGQQVTLRCSSQSGHNTVSWYQQALGQGPQFIFQYYREEENGRGNFPPRFSGLQFPNYSSELNVNALELDDSALYLCASNEPGTRANNEQFFGPGTRLTVL.

V gene TRBV11-2 combines with J gene TRBJ2-2; a possible D gene is TRBD1 (5 bases). The CDR3 has 13 residues. The ends were cut back, 3 bases at V and 8 bases at J, with 10 bases in the middle. Germline CDR1 and CDR2: SGHAT and FQNNGV. This chain's CDR3 is CASSFVRDGELFF. CDR3 nucleotide sequence: TGTGCCAGCAGCTTCGTCAGGGATGGGGAGCTGTTTTTT.

This clone occurred a few times. Lacking the conserved final phenylalanine or tryptophan, this CDR3 likely reflects a read error. The DNA is omitted, as the CDR3 cannot be located on it reliably, and the CDR3 follows TCRdb's listing. The chain combines TRBV3-1 (or the pseudogene TRBV3-2) with TRBJ1-4; the DNA was not used to check the table's D call, TRBD1. Germline V CDR1 and CDR2: LGHDT, YNNKEL (reference sequence). Termini included, the CDR3 measures 11 amino acids. The chain's CDR3 is CASSQEQGEVS.

This chain links TRBV5-1 with TRBJ1-1, with 7 nucleotides matching TRBD1. The CDR3 covers 16 residues. Germline V gene data show CDR1 as SGHRS and CDR2 as YFSETQ. After removal of 1 base from V and 1 base from J, the junction contained 7 bases not matched to a gene. CDR3 sequence reads: CASSLPGQSRNTEAFF. DNA for the CDR3: TGCGCCAGCAGCTTGCCGGGACAGAGTAGGAACACTGAAGCTTTCTTT. The full variable domain, completed using reference TRBV5-1 and TRBJ1-1, is KAGVTQTPRYLIKTRGQQVTLSCSPISGHRSVSWYQQTPGQGLQFLFEYFSETQRNKGNFPGRFSGRQFSNSRSEMNVSTLELGDSALYLCASSLPGQSRNTEAFFGQGTRLTVV.

In this sample, this clone turned up a few times. This sequence joins TRBV6-5 and TRBJ2-3; the match to TRBD2 covers 10 bases. V lost 5 bases, J lost 0 bases, and 2 bases stayed unmatched. This CDR3 region has 15 residues. From germline, CDR1 is MNHEY and CDR2 SVGAGI. The CDR3 sequence is CASSLTSGSTDTQYF. CDR3 DNA sequence: TGTGCCAGCAGTCTGACTAGCGGGAGCACAGATACGCAGTATTTT.

This chain connects TRBV9 to TRBJ1-2; maybe TRBD1 (6 bases). CDR1 is SGDLS, CDR2 YYNGEE, per germline. The CDR3 sequence is 11 residues long. The germline V and J ends were trimmed by 4 bases and 6 bases, with 7 bases remaining between them. As DNA, the CDR3 is TGTGCCAGCAGCACAGGGAATGGCTACACCTTC. Its translation: CASSTGNGYTF.

The chain carries TRBV5-8 and TRBJ1-1, with 7 bases lining up with TRBD1. Unmatched junction bases numbered 5, after V lost 4 bases and J lost 8 bases. This CDR3 is built from 12 residues. The germline V gene encodes CDR1 SGHTS and CDR2 YDEGEE. The CDR3 coding sequence is TGTGCCAGCAGCCTGGCGACAGGGGAAGCTTTCTTT. As protein: CASSLATGEAFF.